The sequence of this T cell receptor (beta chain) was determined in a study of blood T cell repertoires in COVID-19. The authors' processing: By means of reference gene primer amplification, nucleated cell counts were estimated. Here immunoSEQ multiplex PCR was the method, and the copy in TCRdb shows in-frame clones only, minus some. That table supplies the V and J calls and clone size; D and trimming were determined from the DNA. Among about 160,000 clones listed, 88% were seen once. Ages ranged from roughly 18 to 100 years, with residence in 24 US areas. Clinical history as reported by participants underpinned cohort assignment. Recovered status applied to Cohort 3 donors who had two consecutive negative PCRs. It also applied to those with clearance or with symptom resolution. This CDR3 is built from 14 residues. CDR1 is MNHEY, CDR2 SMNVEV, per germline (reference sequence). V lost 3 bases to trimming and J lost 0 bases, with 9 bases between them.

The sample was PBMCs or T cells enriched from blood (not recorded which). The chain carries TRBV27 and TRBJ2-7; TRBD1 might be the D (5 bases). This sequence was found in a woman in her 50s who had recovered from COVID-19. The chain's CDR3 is CASSFATASYEQYF. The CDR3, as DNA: TGTGCCAGCAGTTTTGCGACAGCCTCCTACGAGCAGTACTTC.